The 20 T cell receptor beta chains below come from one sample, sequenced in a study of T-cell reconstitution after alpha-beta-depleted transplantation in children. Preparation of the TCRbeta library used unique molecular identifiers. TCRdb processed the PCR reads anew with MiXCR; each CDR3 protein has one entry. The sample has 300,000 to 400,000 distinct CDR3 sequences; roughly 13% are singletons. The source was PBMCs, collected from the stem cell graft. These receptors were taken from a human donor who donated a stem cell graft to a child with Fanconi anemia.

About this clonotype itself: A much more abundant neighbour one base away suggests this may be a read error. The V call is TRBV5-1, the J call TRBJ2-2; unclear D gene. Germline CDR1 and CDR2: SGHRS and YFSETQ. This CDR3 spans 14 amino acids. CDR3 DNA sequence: TGCACCAGCAGCTTGGGATCGGGTACCGGGGAGCTGTTTTTT. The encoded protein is CTSSLGSGTGELFF.

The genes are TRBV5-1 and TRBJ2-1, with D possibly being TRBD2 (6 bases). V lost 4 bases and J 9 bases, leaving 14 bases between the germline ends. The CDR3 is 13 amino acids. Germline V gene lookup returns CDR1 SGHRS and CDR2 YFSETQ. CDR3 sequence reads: CASSLRSEGEQFF. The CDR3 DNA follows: TGCGCCAGCAGCCTTAGGTCGGAGGGTGAGCAGTTCTTC.

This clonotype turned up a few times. The CDR3 protein is CASSPESGGYTDTQYF. The CDR3 DNA sequence: TGTGCCAGCAGCCCGGAAAGCGGGGGCTACACAGATACGCAGTATTTT. The chain links TRBV11-2 to TRBJ2-3; TRBD2 matches 8 bases. CDR3 length: 16 residues. Germline-derived CDR1 and CDR2 are SGHAT and FQNNGV. V shed 5 bases and J 2 bases; nucleotides not matched to a gene: 9.

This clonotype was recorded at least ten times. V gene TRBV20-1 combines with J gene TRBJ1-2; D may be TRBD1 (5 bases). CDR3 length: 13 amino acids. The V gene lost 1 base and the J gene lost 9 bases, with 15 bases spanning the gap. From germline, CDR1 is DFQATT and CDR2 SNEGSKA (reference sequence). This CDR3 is CSARAGGRDRYTF. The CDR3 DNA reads TGCAGTGCTAGAGCGGGGGGACGAGATCGCTACACCTTC.

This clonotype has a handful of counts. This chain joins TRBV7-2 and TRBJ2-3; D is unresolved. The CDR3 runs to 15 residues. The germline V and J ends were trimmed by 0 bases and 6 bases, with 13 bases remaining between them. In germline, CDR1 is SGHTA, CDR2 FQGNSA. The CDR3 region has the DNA TGTGCCAGCAGCTTAGCATTTTCCAGTTCTGATACGCAGTATTTT. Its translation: CASSLAFSSSDTQYF. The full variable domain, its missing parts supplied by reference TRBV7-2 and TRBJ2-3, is GAGVSQSPSNKVTEKGKDVELRCDPISGHTALYWYRQSLGQGLEFLIYFQGNSAPDKSGLPSDRFSAERTGGSVSTLTIQRTQQEDSAVYLCASSLAFSSSDTQYFGPGTRLTVL.

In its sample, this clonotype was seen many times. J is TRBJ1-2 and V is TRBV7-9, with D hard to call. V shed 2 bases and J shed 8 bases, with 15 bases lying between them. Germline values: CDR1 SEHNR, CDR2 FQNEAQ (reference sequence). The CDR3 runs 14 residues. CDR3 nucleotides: TGTGCCAGCAGCTTAATTCTGGCGGGGAACGGCTACACCTTC. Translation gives CASSLILAGNGYTF.

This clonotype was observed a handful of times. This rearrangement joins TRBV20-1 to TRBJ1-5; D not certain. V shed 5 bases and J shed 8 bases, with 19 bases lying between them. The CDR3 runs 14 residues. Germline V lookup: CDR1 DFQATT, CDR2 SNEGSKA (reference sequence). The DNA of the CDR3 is TGCAGTGCTCGGCGGGGTAACTACTTGGAGCCCCAGCATTTT. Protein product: CSARRGNYLEPQHF.

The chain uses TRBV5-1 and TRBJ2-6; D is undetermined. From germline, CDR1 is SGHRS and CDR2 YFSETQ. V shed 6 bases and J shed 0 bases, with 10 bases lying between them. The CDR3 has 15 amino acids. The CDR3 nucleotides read TGCGCCAGCACCTCTCCCGGCTCTGGGGCCAACGTCCTGACTTTC. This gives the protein CASTSPGSGANVLTF.

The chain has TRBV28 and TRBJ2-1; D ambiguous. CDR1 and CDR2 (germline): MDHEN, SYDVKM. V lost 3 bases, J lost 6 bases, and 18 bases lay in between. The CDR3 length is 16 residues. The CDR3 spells CASSLPSGLVINEQFF. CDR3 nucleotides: TGTGCCAGCAGTTTGCCCTCCGGGCTAGTAATCAATGAGCAGTTCTTC.

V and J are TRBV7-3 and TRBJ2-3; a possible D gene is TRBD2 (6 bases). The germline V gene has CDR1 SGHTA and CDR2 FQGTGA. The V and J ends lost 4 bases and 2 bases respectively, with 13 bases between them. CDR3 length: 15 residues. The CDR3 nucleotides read TGTGCCAGCAGCTCCGTCGGGACTGTCACAGATACGCAGTATTTT. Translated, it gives CASSSVGTVTDTQYF.

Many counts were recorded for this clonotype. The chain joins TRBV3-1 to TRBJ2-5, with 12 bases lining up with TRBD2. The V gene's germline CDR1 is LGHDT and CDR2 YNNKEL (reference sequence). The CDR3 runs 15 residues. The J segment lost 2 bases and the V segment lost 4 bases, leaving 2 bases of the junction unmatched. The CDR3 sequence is CASSLGLAGQETQYF. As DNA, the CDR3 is TGTGCCAGCAGCCTCGGACTAGCGGGGCAAGAGACCCAGTACTTC.

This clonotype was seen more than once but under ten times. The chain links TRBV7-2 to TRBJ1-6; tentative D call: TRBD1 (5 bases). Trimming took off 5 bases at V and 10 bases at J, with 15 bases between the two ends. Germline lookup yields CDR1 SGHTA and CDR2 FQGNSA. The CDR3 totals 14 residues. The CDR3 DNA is TGTGCCAGCAGCCTTGGGGGGGGAAAGTCACCCCTCCACTTT. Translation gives CASSLGGGKSPLHF.

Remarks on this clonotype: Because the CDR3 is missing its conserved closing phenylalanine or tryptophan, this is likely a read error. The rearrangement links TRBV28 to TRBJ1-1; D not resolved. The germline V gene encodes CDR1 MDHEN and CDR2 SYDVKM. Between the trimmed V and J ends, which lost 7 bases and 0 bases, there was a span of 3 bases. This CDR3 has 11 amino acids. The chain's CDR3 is CASKVNTEAFC. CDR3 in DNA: TGTGCCAGCAAGGTGAACACTGAAGCTTTCTGT.

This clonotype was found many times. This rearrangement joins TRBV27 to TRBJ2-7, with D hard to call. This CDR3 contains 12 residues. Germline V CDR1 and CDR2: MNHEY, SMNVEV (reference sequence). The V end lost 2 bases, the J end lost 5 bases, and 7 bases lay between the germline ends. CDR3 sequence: CASSLPGDEQYF. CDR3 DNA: TGTGCCAGCAGTTTACCTGGAGACGAGCAGTACTTC.

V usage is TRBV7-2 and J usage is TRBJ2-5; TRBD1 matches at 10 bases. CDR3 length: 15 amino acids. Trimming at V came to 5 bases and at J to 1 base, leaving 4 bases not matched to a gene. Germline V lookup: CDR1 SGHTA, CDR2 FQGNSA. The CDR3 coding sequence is TGTGCCAGCAGCAATGACAGGGGGCTCCAAGAGACCCAGTACTTC. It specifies CASSNDRGLQETQYF.

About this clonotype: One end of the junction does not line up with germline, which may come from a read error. The CDR3 sequence is CARSPGVLCSGTF. The CDR3 coding sequence is TGTGCCAGGAGCCCCGGGGTCCTCTGCTCGGGCACCTTC. The chain carries TRBV4-2 and TRBJ1-2; D is uncertain. Germline-derived CDR1 and CDR2 are LGHNA and YNFKEQ. This CDR3 region has 13 residues.

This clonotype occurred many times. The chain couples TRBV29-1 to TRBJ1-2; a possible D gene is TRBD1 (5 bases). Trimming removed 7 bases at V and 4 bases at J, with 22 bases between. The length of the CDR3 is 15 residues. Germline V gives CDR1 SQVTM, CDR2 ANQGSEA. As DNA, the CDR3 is TGCAGCGGGTGGGGGACTTCAGCCGATCTCTATGGCTACACCTTC. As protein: CSGWGTSADLYGYTF.

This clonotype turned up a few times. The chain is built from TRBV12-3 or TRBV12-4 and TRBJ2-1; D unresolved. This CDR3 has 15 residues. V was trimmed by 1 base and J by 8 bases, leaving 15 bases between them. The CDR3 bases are TGTGCCAGCAGTTTAGGGCAGACCGAATTTGATGAGCAGTTCTTC. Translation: CASSLGQTEFDEQFF.

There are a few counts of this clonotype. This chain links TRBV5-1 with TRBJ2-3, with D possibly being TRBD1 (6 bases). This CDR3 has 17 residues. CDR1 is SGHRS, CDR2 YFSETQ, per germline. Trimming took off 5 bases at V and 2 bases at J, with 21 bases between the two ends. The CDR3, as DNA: TGCGCCAGCAGTTGGGGGCTGGCGGGTGCCCCCACAGATACGCAGTATTTT. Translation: CASSWGLAGAPTDTQYF.

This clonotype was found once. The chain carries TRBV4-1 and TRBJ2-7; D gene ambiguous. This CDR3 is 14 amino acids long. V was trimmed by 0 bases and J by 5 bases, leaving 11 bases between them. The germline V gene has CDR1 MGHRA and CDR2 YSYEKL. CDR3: CASSQEEGSHEQYF. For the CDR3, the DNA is TGCGCCAGCAGCCAAGAGGAAGGGTCCCACGAGCAGTACTTC.